This paragraph reports one T cell receptor (beta chain). Terminally differentiated effector memory CD45RA+ cells were left out of the naive CD8 fraction, which was CD45RO-negative and positively selected for CCR7. Germline trimming cut 3 bases from V and 0 bases from J; bases unmatched to any gene: 12. This CDR3 comprises 20 residues. Germline CDR1 SNHLY, CDR2 FYNNEI. This specimen belongs to a study of shared clonotypes between healthy human individuals. The assay was immunoSEQ multiplex PCR, and TCRdb's table has in-frame clones only and misses some. The repertoire holds about 1.9 million clones, roughly 93% seen once, with 1.5% to 2% in the top ten.

Sequencing was done on a sample of naive CD8+ T cells from PBMCs. This chain uses TRBV2 with TRBJ2-1, with TRBD1 identical over 12 bases. The origin of this receptor is a young man in good health. Some clones in this sample may be carry-over from other donors' samples. The CDR3 region is CASSDLVGQGAIYSYNEQFF. CDR3 sequence (DNA): TGTGCCAGCAGTGACCTGGTGGGACAGGGGGCAATCTACTCCTACAATGAGCAGTTCTTC.